By share, the clone carrying this TCR beta chain counts as large. Its antigen is as yet unknown. Each TRB amplification used roughly 230-550 ng of genomic DNA from blood. This specimen comes from a study of T and B cells in COVID-19 patients. For the study at large: COVID-19 patients gave peripheral blood either during active infection or after recovery. Of approximately 20 active-infection patients, under 19 carried comorbidities linked to unfavorable COVID-19 outcome. Of some 19 active-infection patients, approximately twelve were critically ill with mechanical ventilation or extracorporeal membrane oxygenation. Regarding the study as a whole: CD4+, regulatory T cell, CD8+ and sorted SARS-CoV-2-responsive or tetramer+ T cells were not yet sequenced.

Trimming removed 4 bases from V and 7 bases from J; junction bases left unmatched: 7. CDR1 and CDR2 (germline): SGHNT, YENEEA. This CDR3 has 14 residues. Multiplex PCR with BIOMED2 TRB-A/B primer pools amplified TRB rearrangements. Via MiXCR, TCRdb re-called the multiplex PCR reads, giving one row per CDR3 protein. This table has 4,000 to 6,000 distinct CDR3 sequences, just under 20% appearing once. Input material: blood. The chain uses TRBV11-3 and TRBJ2-1; 7 bases are a match to TRBD1. The source of this sequence is a human donor who had recovered from COVID-19. The CDR3 is CASSSRGRDNEQFF. The DNA for the CDR3 is TGTGCCAGCAGCTCGAGGGGGCGCGATAATGAGCAGTTCTTC.